These 2 T cell receptor beta chains originate from one sample sequenced in a study of siplizumab effects on memory and regulatory T cells. This table comes from immunoSEQ multiplex PCR, and its TCRdb copy is limited to in-frame clones, with some not included. The sample gives over 85,000 clones, roughly 95% of which show up once; 0.031% is in the top ten. Source material: naive CD4+ T cells sorted from blood. All receptors derive from a human donor in good health.

This chain joins TRBV27 and TRBJ1-1; the D is unclear. The germline V and J ends were trimmed by 2 bases and 0 bases, with 13 bases remaining between them. Germline lookup yields CDR1 MNHEY and CDR2 SMNVEV (reference sequence). This CDR3 has 16 residues. The CDR3 bases are TGTGCCAGCAGTTTACGGCAGCCACGACTGAACACTGAAGCTTTCTTT. Protein: CASSLRQPRLNTEAFF.

V is TRBV5-4 and J is TRBJ2-6; D tentatively fits TRBD1 or TRBD2 (5 bases each). Germline loops: CDR1 SGHNT, CDR2 YYREEE (reference sequence). This CDR3 comprises 17 residues. V was pared by 1 base and J by 6 bases, with 17 bases between. In DNA, the CDR3 is TGTGCCAGCAGCTTGATCAGAGGGACCGGGGCGGCCAACGTCCTGACTTTC. It translates to CASSLIRGTGAANVLTF.